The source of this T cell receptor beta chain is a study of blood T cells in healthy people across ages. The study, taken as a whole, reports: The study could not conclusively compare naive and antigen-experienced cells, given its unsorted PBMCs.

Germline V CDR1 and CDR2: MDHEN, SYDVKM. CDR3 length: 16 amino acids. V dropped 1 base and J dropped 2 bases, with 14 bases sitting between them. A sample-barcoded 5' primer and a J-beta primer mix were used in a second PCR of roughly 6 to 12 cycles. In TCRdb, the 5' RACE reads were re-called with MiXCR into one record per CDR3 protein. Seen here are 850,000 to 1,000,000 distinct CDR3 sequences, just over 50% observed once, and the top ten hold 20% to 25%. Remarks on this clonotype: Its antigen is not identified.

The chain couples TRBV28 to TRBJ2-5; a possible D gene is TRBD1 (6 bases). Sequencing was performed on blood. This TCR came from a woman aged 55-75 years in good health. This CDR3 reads CASSLSNGGLQETQYF. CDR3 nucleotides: TGTGCCAGCAGTTTATCGAATGGGGGCCTACAAGAGACCCAGTACTTC.